This entry lists 30 T cell receptor beta chains sequenced from one sample in a study of cytomegalovirus exposure and HLA in healthy donors. This PCR relied on a set of 60 Vbeta primers and 13 Jbeta primers. Measured with immunoSEQ multiplex PCR; TCRdb has only the in-frame clones, and not every one. The profile shows roughly 170,000 clones, roughly 80% of them singletons. Sequencing was carried out using PBMCs. These receptors were collected from a man younger than 30 in good health and CMV-seronegative.

This chain joins TRBV27 and TRBJ2-7; D uncertain. Trimming took 2 bases from V and 1 from J, leaving 15 bases between them. The CDR3 loop spans 16 amino acids. Looked up from germline, CDR1 is MNHEY and CDR2 is SMNVEV (reference sequence). The CDR3 sequence: CASSLSVAPPSYEQYF. The CDR3 DNA reads as TGTGCCAGCAGTTTAAGCGTGGCCCCACCTTCCTACGAGCAGTACTTC.

This clone has just one count. The CDR3 DNA is TGTGCCAGCAGCTTCGGCGGGAGCACAGATACGCAGTATTTT. This sequence encodes CASSFGGSTDTQYF. The chain employs TRBV11-2 and TRBJ2-3; tentatively, D is TRBD2 (5 bases). The ends were cut back, 3 bases at V and 0 bases at J, with 7 bases in the middle. Looked up from germline, CDR1 is SGHAT and CDR2 is FQNNGV. The CDR3 covers 14 residues. The whole variable domain, filled in from reference TRBV11-2 and TRBJ2-3, reads EAGVAQSPRYKIIEKRQSVAFWCNPISGHATLYWYQQILGQGPKLLIQFQNNGVVDDSQLPKDRFSAERLKGVDSTLKIQPAKLEDSAVYLCASSFGGSTDTQYFGPGTRLTVL.

This clone was found a few times. The chain joins TRBV29-1 to TRBJ1-4; D is possibly TRBD1 (5 bases). Between the trimmed V and J ends, which lost 5 bases and 5 bases, there was a span of 9 bases. The V gene's germline CDR1 is SQVTM and CDR2 ANQGSEA. The CDR3 length is 12 residues. The CDR3 DNA is TGCAGCGTTCATTCAGGGAATGAAAAACTGTTTTTT. Its protein product is CSVHSGNEKLFF.

The V and J genes are TRBV9 and TRBJ1-1, with TRBD1 identical over 8 bases. V trimming: 7 bases; J trimming: 4 bases; junction bases outside the gene matches: 9. The length of the CDR3 is 14 residues. Germline values: CDR1 SGDLS, CDR2 YYNGEE. CDR3 bases: TGTGCCAGCGGCGCAGGGGGCGCGTCCACTGAAGCTTTCTTT. This encodes CASGAGGASTEAFF.

This chain connects TRBV4-1 to TRBJ2-3; 7 bases line up with TRBD1. The CDR3 contains 15 residues. Trimming removed 4 bases from V and 0 bases from J; junction bases left unmatched: 4. Germline V lookup: CDR1 MGHRA, CDR2 YSYEKL. The CDR3: CASSPEGASTDTQYF. CDR3 sequence (DNA): TGCGCCAGCAGCCCCGAGGGGGCTAGCACAGATACGCAGTATTTT.

The genes are TRBV18 and TRBJ2-3; TRBD2 aligns across 9 bases. The CDR3 loop spans 15 amino acids. Germline V CDR1 and CDR2: KGHSH, LQKENI. J gave up 3 bases and V 5 bases, and 6 bases lay outside the gene matches. DNA for the CDR3: TGTGCCAGCTCATCTAGCGGGAAGAGGACAGATACGCAGTATTTT. This codes for CASSSSGKRTDTQYF.

The chain has TRBV27 and TRBJ2-5, with 7 bases aligning to TRBD2. The CDR3 spans 12 residues. Germline CDR1 and CDR2: MNHEY and SMNVEV (reference sequence). V lost 8 bases, J lost 2 bases, and 2 bases stayed unmatched. The CDR3 region is CASRGLQETQYF. In nucleotides, the CDR3 is TGTGCCAGCCGGGGACTACAAGAGACCCAGTACTTC.

The chain recombines TRBV7-9 with TRBJ2-7; D possibly corresponds to TRBD1 (6 bases). The CDR3 is 15 residues long. Germline V gene sequence: CDR1 SEHNR, CDR2 FQNEAQ (reference sequence). V was trimmed by 3 bases and J by 4 bases, leaving 16 bases between them. The CDR3: CASSFFRGNSYEQYF. Here the CDR3 DNA reads TGTGCCAGCAGCTTTTTTAGGGGGAATTCTTACGAGCAGTACTTC. Full variable domain (remainder filled in from reference TRBV7-9 and TRBJ2-7): DTGVSQNPRHKITKRGQNVTFRCDPISEHNRLYWYRQTLGQGPEFLTYFQNEAQLEKSRLLSDRFSAERPKGSFSTLEIQRTEQGDSAMYLCASSFFRGNSYEQYFGPGTRLTVT.

The genes are TRBV18 and TRBJ1-1, with 8 bases fitting TRBD1. CDR3 length equals 14 residues. Germline loops: CDR1 KGHSH, CDR2 LQKENI. The J segment lost 3 bases and the V segment lost 6 bases, leaving 6 bases of the junction unmatched. This CDR3 reads CASSSNRGDTEAFF. The CDR3, as DNA: TGTGCCAGCTCCTCAAACAGGGGGGACACTGAAGCTTTCTTT.

The V call is TRBV18, the J call TRBJ2-7, with 7 bases aligning to TRBD1. The CDR3 has 14 residues. Germline trimming cut 4 bases from V and 3 bases from J; bases unmatched to any gene: 6. Germline lookup yields CDR1 KGHSH and CDR2 LQKENI. The CDR3 loop is CASSHRDSNYEQYF. CDR3 DNA sequence: TGTGCCAGCTCACACCGGGACAGCAACTACGAGCAGTACTTC.

The V gene is TRBV18, the J gene TRBJ2-5, with D tentatively TRBD1 (6 bases). The CDR3 totals 13 residues. Germline values: CDR1 KGHSH, CDR2 LQKENI. Trimming cost V 5 bases and J 2 bases, with 9 bases left between them. In DNA form, the CDR3 reads TGTGCCAGCTCATCTGGACAGCAAGAGACCCAGTACTTC. The encoded protein is CASSSGQQETQYF.

The chain couples TRBV7-2 to TRBJ2-2; 7 nucleotides agree with TRBD2. CDR3 length: 13 amino acids. J gave up 5 bases and V 4 bases, and 1 base lay outside the gene matches. Germline assignment: CDR1 SGHTA and CDR2 FQGNSA. The CDR3 bases are TGTGCCAGCAGCTGGGGGGGTACCGGGGAGCTGTTTTTT. It yields the protein CASSWGGTGELFF.

The V call is TRBV13, the J call TRBJ2-7; D unresolved. The CDR3 runs 14 residues. Germline V gene sequence: CDR1 PRHDT, CDR2 FYEKMQ (reference sequence). V was trimmed by 0 bases and J by 2 bases, leaving 8 bases between them. The CDR3 nucleotides read TGTGCCAGCAGCTTAGGTCCTGGGCCCTACGAGCAGTACTTC. It is translated as CASSLGPGPYEQYF.

The V and J genes are TRBV27 and TRBJ2-1, with TRBD1 matching 8 bases. CDR1 and CDR2 from the germline V gene are MNHEY and SMNVEV (reference sequence). V trimming: 5 bases; J trimming: 12 bases; junction bases outside the gene matches: 9. This CDR3 is built from 13 residues. The CDR3 nucleotides read TGTGCCAGCAGTCAACTTTCCGGGACAGGGCAGTTCTTC. Residues: CASSQLSGTGQFF.

The V and J genes are TRBV18 and TRBJ2-7, with TRBD1 matching 10 bases. The CDR3 covers 15 residues. Germline V gives CDR1 KGHSH, CDR2 LQKENI. With 2 bases clipped from V and 5 bases from J, the junction kept 6 bases outside the gene matches. The CDR3 region is CASSPTLDRGNEQYF. CDR3 DNA: TGTGCCAGCTCACCAACACTGGACAGGGGGAACGAGCAGTACTTC.

The CDR3: CAWSEDSNQPQHF. DNA of the CDR3: TGTGCCTGGAGTGAGGACAGTAATCAGCCCCAGCATTTT. The rearrangement links TRBV30 to TRBJ1-5; D might be TRBD1 (6 bases). Germline V lookup: CDR1 GTSNPN, CDR2 SVGIG (reference sequence). This CDR3 is built from 13 residues. Trimming pared 1 base from V and 4 bases from J, leaving 8 bases between.

V is TRBV28 and J is TRBJ2-3; 9 bases are a match to TRBD2. Trimming took 5 bases from V and 7 from J; bases not matched to a gene: 16. CDR3 length: 17 residues. Germline V CDR1 and CDR2: MDHEN, SYDVKM. As DNA, the CDR3 is TGTGCCAGCAGTCTCTTAACGATAGCGGGAGATTACCATACGCAGTATTTT. It encodes CASSLLTIAGDYHTQYF.

The chain carries TRBV4-1 and TRBJ2-3; 7 bases line up with TRBD2. The CDR3 covers 14 residues. Germline loops: CDR1 MGHRA, CDR2 YSYEKL. V trimming: 6 bases; J trimming: 6 bases; junction bases outside the gene matches: 9. The DNA of the CDR3 is TGCGCCAGCAGTGTGGGGGGGGACGGGGATACGCAGTATTTT. As protein: CASSVGGDGDTQYF.

The gene calls are TRBV19 and TRBJ2-7; no reliable D call. The CDR3 length is 13 residues. V lost 3 bases, J lost 4 bases, and 10 bases lay in between. Germline V gene lookup returns CDR1 LNHDA and CDR2 SQIVND (reference sequence). CDR3 bases: TGTGCCAGTAGTATTGAGGTAGTATACGAGCAGTACTTC. It yields the protein CASSIEVVYEQYF.

The chain is built from TRBV10-3 and TRBJ2-1; TRBD2 is a possible D gene (6 bases). This CDR3 comprises 16 residues. V shed 2 bases and J shed 0 bases, with 11 bases lying between them. Germline V gives CDR1 ENHRY, CDR2 SYGVKD. Here the CDR3 DNA reads TGTGCCATCAGTGAGACTAGCTCTAGCTCCTACAATGAGCAGTTCTTC. This translates into CAISETSSSSYNEQFF.

The rearrangement uses TRBV4-1 and TRBJ2-1; a possible D gene is TRBD1 (5 bases). The CDR3 runs 15 residues. Trimming took 2 bases from V and 12 from J, leaving 20 bases between them. Germline V gene data show CDR1 as MGHRA and CDR2 as YSYEKL. CDR3 loop: CASSQRQGEYTGQFF. The CDR3 DNA reads TGCGCCAGCAGCCAACGGCAGGGCGAGTATACAGGGCAGTTCTTC.

V gene TRBV5-1 combines with J gene TRBJ2-5; 9 bases agree with TRBD2. The CDR3 spans 18 residues. Germline V CDR1 and CDR2: SGHRS, YFSETQ. With V trimmed by 2 bases and J by 1 base, 12 bases remained unmatched. CDR3 bases: TGCGCCAGCAGCTTTCCAGTTCGGCGCGGGGGGGTCCAAGAGACCCAGTACTTC. Translated, it gives CASSFPVRRGGVQETQYF.

V and J are TRBV28 and TRBJ1-4, with TRBD1 as a possible D gene (5 bases). Germline V gene sequence: CDR1 MDHEN, CDR2 SYDVKM. Trimming removed 10 bases from V and 7 bases from J, with 13 bases in between. The CDR3 extends over 12 amino acids. CDR3 region: CATRAAGEKLFF. CDR3 nucleotide sequence: TGTGCCACCAGGGCGGCTGGTGAAAAACTGTTTTTT.

V usage is TRBV7-9 and J usage is TRBJ1-2, with D uncertain. The CDR3 totals 12 residues. CDR1 is SEHNR and CDR2 is FQNEAQ in the germline V gene (reference sequence). The V end lost 5 bases, the J end lost 5 bases, and 9 bases lay between the germline ends. The DNA for the CDR3 is TGTGCCAGCAGCGCGGGAGAGTATGGCTACACCTTC. Its protein product is CASSAGEYGYTF.

The V call is TRBV19, the J call TRBJ1-1; possibly TRBD1 for D (6 bases). This CDR3 has 12 residues. CDR1 and CDR2 (germline): LNHDA, SQIVND (reference sequence). Trimming stripped 1 base from V and 8 bases from J, with 8 bases between. The CDR3 coding sequence is TGTGCCAGTAGTATAGTACAGGGAGAAGCTTTCTTT. Its translation is CASSIVQGEAFF.

This chain uses TRBV28 with TRBJ2-3; TRBD2 is a possible D gene (6 bases). The CDR3 loop spans 14 amino acids. Trimming removed 6 bases at V and 0 bases at J, with 10 bases between. Germline lookup yields CDR1 MDHEN and CDR2 SYDVKM. This CDR3 reads CASRGGASTDTQYF. In nucleotides, the CDR3 is TGTGCCAGCAGGGGAGGCGCTAGCACAGATACGCAGTATTTT. The full variable domain, completed using reference TRBV28 and TRBJ2-3, is DVKVTQSSRYLVKRTGEKVFLECVQDMDHENMFWYRQDPGLGLRLIYFSYDVKMKEKGDIPEGYSVSREKKERFSLILESASTNQTSMYLCASRGGASTDTQYFGPGTRLTVL.

This sequence joins TRBV7-9 and TRBJ1-3, with D tentatively TRBD1 (5 bases). V lost 0 bases and J 3 bases, leaving 12 bases between the germline ends. The CDR3 runs to 16 residues. CDR1 is SEHNR, CDR2 FQNEAQ, per germline (reference sequence). CDR3 DNA: TGTGCCAGCAGCTTAGCGGGAAGGGGCCATGGAAACACCATATATTTT. Protein: CASSLAGRGHGNTIYF.

Comment on this clone: At the DNA level, this CDR3 is encoded by other sequences in the same sample as well. The chain is built from TRBV5-1 and TRBJ2-1; possibly TRBD1 for D (5 bases). Per the germline V gene, CDR1 is SGHRS and CDR2 is YFSETQ. The CDR3 runs 15 residues. Trimming shortened V by 0 bases and J by 2 bases, and 9 bases separated the two germline ends. The CDR3 loop reads CASSLVGVAYNEQFF. CDR3 coding DNA: TGCGCCAGCAGCTTGGTAGGGGTTGCCTACAATGAGCAGTTCTTC.

The chain has TRBV7-2 and TRBJ2-5; 11 bases are a match to TRBD1. Gene TRBJ2-7 matches the end of the DNA better, so the J call may be wrong. The CDR3 sequence is 15 residues long. The germline V gene encodes CDR1 SGHTA and CDR2 FQGNSA. CDR3 protein: CASSQDRGRQGEQYF. Here the CDR3 DNA reads TGTGCCAGCAGCCAGGACAGGGGGCGCCAGGGCGAGCAGTACTTC.

This chain connects TRBV2 to TRBJ2-1; 7 nucleotides align to TRBD2. This CDR3 is built from 15 residues. CDR1 and CDR2 from the germline V gene are SNHLY and FYNNEI. With V trimmed by 5 bases and J by 0 bases, 4 bases remained unmatched. CDR3: CASSPAGISYNEQFF. The DNA of the CDR3 is TGTGCCAGCAGTCCAGCGGGGATCTCCTACAATGAGCAGTTCTTC.